This T cell receptor beta chain is drawn from a study of T cell repertoires in ileal Crohn's disease. Regarding the study as a whole: Compared with CD4 T cells, sorted CD8 cells carried more expanded clones.

Roughly 470 nanograms of biopsy DNA per sample underwent TCRB immunosequencing. Generated by immunoSEQ multiplex PCR, the TCRdb table keeps only in-frame clones and is missing some. The sample contains about 15,000 clones, approximately 86% of which appear only once. Trimming pared 4 bases from V and 4 bases from J, leaving 12 bases between. The length of the CDR3 is 14 residues. CDR1 is SGHRS, CDR2 YFSETQ, per germline. Notes on this clone: What it recognizes is unknown.

This chain links TRBV5-1 with TRBJ2-1; no reliable D call. The source of this sequence is an adult with Crohn's disease. The sequenced material came from ileal tissue. The CDR3 coding sequence is TGCGCCAGCAGCCCCAACGCCGCGTACAATGAGCAGTTCTTC. It specifies CASSPNAAYNEQFF.